This TCR beta chain was sequenced in a study of blood T cells in healthy people across ages. On this clonotype: As yet, its antigen is unknown.

Points from the study as a whole: Among T cells, TCR beta diversity per million cells dropped roughly linearly as age rose.

Germline V gene lookup returns CDR1 SQVTM and CDR2 ANQGSEA. V was cut by 4 bases and J by 7 bases, with 17 bases left in between. The CDR3 sequence is 13 residues long. The use of a sample-barcoded 5' primer and a J-beta primer mix characterized a second PCR of about 7 to 12 cycles. TCRdb independently ran MiXCR on the 5' RACE reads; one entry per CDR3 protein. Of 2 million or so distinct CDR3 sequences listed, around half are singletons. This receptor was taken from a woman aged 35 to 49 in good health. V and J are TRBV29-1 and TRBJ2-7; the D gene is possibly TRBD1 (6 bases). The sample taken for sequencing was blood. The CDR3 sequence: CSVGKGVLEEQYF. Here the CDR3 DNA reads TGCAGCGTTGGGAAGGGGGTGTTGGAGGAGCAGTACTTC.